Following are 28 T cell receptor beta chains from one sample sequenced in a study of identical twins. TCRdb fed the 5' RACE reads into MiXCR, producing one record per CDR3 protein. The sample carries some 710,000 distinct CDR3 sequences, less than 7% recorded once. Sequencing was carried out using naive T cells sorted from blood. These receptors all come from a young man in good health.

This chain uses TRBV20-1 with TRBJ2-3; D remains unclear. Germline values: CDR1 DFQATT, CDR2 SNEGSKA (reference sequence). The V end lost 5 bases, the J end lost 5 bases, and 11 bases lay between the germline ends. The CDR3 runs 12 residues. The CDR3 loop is CSASVVGDTQYF. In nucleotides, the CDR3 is TGCAGTGCTTCTGTCGTGGGAGATACGCAGTATTTT.

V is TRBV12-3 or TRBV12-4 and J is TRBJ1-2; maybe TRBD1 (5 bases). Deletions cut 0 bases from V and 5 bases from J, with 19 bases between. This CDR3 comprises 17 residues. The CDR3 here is CASSLALSEEGSYGYTF. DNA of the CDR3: TGTGCCAGCAGTTTAGCGCTAAGCGAGGAGGGGTCATATGGCTACACCTTC.

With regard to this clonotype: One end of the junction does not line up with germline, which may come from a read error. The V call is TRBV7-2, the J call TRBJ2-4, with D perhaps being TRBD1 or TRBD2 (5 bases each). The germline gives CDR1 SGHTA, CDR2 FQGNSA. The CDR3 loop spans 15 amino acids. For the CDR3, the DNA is TGTGCCAGCAGCTTAGTTTCCGGGACCAAAAACATTCGGTACTTC. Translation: CASSLVSGTKNIRYF.

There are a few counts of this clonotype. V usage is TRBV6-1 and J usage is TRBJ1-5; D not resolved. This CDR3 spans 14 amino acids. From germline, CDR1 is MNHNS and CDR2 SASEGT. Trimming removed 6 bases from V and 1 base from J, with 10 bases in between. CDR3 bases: TGTGCCAGCAGCCAGGTTTTGAGCAATCAGCCCCAGCATTTT. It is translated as CASSQVLSNQPQHF.

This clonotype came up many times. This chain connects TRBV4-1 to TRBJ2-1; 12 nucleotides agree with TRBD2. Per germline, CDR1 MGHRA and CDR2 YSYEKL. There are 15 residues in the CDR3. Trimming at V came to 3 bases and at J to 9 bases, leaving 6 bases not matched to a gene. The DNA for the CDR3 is TGCGCCAGCAGCCATTCTAGCGGGAGGGCCGTTGAGCAGTTCTTC. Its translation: CASSHSSGRAVEQFF.

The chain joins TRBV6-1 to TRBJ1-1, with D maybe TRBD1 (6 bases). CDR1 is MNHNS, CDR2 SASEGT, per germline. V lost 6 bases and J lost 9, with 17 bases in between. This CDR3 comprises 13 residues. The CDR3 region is CASRRDKISKAFF. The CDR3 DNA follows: TGTGCCAGCAGGAGGGACAAAATTAGTAAAGCTTTCTTT.

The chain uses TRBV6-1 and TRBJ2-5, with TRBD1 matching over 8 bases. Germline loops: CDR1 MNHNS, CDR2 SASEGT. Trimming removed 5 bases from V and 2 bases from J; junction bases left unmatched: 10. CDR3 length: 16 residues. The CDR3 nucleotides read TGTGCCAGCAGTAAATCCTCGGGACAGGCACAAGAGACCCAGTACTTC. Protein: CASSKSSGQAQETQYF.

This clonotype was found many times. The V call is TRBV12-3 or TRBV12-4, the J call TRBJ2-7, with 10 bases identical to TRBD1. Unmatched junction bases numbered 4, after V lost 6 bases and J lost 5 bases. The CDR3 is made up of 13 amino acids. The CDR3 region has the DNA TGTGCCAGCAGACGGACAGGGGGAGACGAGCAGTACTTC. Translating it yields CASRRTGGDEQYF.

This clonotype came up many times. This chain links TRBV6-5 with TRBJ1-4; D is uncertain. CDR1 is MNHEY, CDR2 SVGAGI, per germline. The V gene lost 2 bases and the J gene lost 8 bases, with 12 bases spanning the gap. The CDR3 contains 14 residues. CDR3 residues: CASSYEGMGEKLFF. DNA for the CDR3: TGTGCCAGCAGTTACGAGGGAATGGGCGAAAAACTGTTTTTT.

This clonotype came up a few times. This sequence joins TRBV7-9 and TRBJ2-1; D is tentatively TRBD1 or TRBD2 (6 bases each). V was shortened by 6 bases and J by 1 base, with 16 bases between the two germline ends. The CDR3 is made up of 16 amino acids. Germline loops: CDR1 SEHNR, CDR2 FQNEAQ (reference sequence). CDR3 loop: CASSGAGRGSYNEQFF. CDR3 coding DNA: TGTGCCAGCAGTGGAGCGGGCAGGGGATCCTACAATGAGCAGTTCTTC.

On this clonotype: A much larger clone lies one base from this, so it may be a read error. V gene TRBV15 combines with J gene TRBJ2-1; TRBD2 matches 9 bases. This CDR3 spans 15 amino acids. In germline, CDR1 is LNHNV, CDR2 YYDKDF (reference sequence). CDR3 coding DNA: TGTGCCACCAGCAGCCCTAGCGGGGAATACAATGAGCATTTCTTC. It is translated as CATSSPSGEYNEHFF.

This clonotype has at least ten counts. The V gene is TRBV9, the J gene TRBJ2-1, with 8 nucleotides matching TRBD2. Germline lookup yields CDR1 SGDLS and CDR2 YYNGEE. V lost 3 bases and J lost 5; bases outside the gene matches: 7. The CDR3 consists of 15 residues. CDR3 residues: CASSAGGRGNNEQFF. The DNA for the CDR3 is TGTGCCAGCAGCGCGGGGGGGCGAGGAAACAATGAGCAGTTCTTC.

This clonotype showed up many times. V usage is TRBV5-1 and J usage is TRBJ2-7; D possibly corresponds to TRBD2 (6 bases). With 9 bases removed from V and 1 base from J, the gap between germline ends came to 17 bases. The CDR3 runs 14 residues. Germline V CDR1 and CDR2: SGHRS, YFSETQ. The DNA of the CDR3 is TGCGCCATCAAAATTCTAGCGAGGTCCTACGAGCAGTACGTC. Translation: CAIKILARSYEQYV.

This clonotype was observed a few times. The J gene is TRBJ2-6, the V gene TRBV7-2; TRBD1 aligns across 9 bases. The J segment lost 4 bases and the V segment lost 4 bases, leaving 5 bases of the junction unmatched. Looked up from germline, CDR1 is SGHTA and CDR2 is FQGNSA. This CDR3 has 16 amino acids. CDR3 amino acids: CASSSGTGRGANVLTF. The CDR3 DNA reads TGTGCCAGCAGCTCCGGGACAGGGAGAGGGGCCAACGTCCTGACTTTC.

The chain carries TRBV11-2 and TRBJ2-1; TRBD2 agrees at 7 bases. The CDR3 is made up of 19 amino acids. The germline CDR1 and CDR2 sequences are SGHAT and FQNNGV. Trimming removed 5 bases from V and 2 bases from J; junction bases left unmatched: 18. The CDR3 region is CASSPGGGSSGSPYNEQFF. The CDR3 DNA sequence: TGTGCCAGCAGCCCCGGGGGAGGGAGTAGCGGGTCTCCCTACAATGAGCAGTTCTTC.

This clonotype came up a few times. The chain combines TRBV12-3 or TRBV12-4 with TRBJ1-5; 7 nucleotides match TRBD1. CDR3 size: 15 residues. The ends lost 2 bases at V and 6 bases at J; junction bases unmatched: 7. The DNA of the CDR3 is TGTGCCAGCAGTTTATTGGGGGACAGCTTTCAGCCCCAGCATTTT. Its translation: CASSLLGDSFQPQHF.

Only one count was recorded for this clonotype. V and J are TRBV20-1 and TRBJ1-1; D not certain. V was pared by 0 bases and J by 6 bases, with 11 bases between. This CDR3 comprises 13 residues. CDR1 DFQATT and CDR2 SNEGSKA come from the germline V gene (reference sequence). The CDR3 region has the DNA TGCAGTGCTAGAGACAACTTCCAGGCTGAAGCTTTCTTT. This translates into CSARDNFQAEAFF.

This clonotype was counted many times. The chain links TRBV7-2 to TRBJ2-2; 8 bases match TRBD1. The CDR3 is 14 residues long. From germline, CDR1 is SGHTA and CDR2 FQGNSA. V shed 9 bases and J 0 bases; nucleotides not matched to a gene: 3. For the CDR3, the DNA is TGTGCCAGGGGGACAGGCACGAACACCGGGGAGCTGTTTTTT. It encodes CARGTGTNTGELFF.

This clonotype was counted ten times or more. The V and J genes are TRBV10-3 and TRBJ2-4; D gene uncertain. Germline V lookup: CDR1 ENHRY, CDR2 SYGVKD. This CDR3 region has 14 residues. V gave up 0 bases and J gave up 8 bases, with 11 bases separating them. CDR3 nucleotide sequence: TGTGCCATCAGTGAGTCGCATGGGATGGACATTCAGTACTTC. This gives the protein CAISESHGMDIQYF.

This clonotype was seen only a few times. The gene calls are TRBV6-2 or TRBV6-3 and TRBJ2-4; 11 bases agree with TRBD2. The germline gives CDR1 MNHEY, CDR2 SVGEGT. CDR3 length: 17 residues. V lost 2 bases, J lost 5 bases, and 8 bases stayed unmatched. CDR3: CASSYRATSGIENIQYF. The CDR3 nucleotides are TGTGCCAGCAGTTACAGGGCGACTAGCGGGATTGAAAACATTCAGTACTTC.

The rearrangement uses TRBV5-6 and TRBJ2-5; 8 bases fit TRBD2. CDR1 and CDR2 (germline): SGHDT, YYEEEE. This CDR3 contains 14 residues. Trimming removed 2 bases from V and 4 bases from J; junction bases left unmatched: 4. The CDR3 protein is CASSLVAGPETQYF. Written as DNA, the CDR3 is TGTGCCAGCAGCTTAGTAGCGGGACCAGAGACCCAGTACTTC.

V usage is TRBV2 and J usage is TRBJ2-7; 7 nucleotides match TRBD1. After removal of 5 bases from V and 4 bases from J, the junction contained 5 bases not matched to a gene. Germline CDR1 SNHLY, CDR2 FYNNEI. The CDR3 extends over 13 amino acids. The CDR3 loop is CASSRTGNYEQYV. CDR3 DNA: TGTGCCAGCAGTCGGACAGGCAATTACGAGCAGTACGTC.

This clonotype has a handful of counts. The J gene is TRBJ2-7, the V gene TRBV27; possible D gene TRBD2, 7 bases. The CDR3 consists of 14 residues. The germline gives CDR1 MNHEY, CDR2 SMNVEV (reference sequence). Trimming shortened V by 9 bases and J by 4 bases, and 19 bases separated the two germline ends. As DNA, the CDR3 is TGTGCCAGTGGGAGGGGGACCGTTTCGTACGAGCAGTACTTC. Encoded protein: CASGRGTVSYEQYF.

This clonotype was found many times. In DNA, the CDR3 is TGTGCCAGCAGCTTGTCTTTGGTTACTGAAGCTTTCTTT. Its translation is CASSLSLVTEAFF. J is TRBJ1-1 and V is TRBV7-2, with D unresolved. The CDR3 is made up of 13 amino acids. The germline V gene encodes CDR1 SGHTA and CDR2 FQGNSA. Trimming shortened V by 3 bases and J by 5 bases, and 10 bases separated the two germline ends.

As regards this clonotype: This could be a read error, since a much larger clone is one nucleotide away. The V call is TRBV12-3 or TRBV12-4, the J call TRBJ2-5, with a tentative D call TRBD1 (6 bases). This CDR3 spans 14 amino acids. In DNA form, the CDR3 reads TGTGCCAGCAGAAAGGGGGAGTACCAAGAGGCCCAGTACTTC. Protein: CASRKGEYQEAQYF.

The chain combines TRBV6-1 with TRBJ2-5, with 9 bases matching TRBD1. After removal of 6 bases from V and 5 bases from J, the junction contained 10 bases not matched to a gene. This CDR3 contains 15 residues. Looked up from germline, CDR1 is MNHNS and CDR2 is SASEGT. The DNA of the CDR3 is TGTGCCAGCAGCGACCGGGACAGGGCCGTGGAGACCCAGTACTTC. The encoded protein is CASSDRDRAVETQYF.

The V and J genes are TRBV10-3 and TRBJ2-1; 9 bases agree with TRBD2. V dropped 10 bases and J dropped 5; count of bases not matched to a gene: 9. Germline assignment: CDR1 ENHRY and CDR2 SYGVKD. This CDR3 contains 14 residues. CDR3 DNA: TGTGCCACCCAAGAGGGACTAGCAGACAATGAGCAGTTCTTC. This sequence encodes CATQEGLADNEQFF.

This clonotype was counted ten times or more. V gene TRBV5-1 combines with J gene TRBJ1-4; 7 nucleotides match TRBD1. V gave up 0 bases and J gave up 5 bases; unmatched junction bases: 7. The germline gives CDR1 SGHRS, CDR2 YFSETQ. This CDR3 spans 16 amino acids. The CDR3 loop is CASSLGSQGRNEKLFF. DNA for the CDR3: TGCGCCAGCAGCTTGGGTTCACAGGGGAGGAATGAAAAACTGTTTTTT.